This TCR beta chain was retrieved from a study of cytomegalovirus exposure and HLA in healthy donors. Study findings and constraints: It was found in a later analysis that first-cohort TCR clusters tended to co-occur in the 120 validation repertoires. Among TCR beta chains, those listed as cytomegalovirus-associated numbered about 160. The majority of TCR sequences were rare, yet some public TCRs appeared in many donors.

Only in-frame clones appear in the TCRdb table, and some are missing; sequencing was by immunoSEQ multiplex PCR. The sample includes almost 75,000 clones, around four fifths of them seen just once. The junction had 7 bases not matched to a gene; V was cut back by 11 bases and J by 3 bases. Germline V gene sequence: CDR1 MDHEN, CDR2 SYDVKM. The CDR3 is made up of 13 amino acids. With respect to this clone: Antigen: not known.

Sequenced input: PBMCs. The receptor was derived from a man aged 30-40 years in good health and CMV-seronegative. The V gene is TRBV28, the J gene TRBJ2-3; 8 bases are a match to TRBD1. The DNA of the CDR3 is TGTGCCTATAGCAGGGGGCTAACAGATACGCAGTATTTT. Amino acids: CAYSRGLTDTQYF.